The clone carrying this TCR beta chain was seen just once. The record originates from a study of blood T cell repertoires in COVID-19. Study context: COVID-19 samples from acute and convalescent phases originated in the United States, Italy and Spain. In each case, the material was cDNA or gDNA derived from T cells, B-cell-depleted T cells, or PBMCs.

Those who participated ranged in age from 18 to 89 years and resided in approximately 23 US areas. Participant-given clinical history determined each cohort assignment. From germline, CDR1 is GTSNPN and CDR2 SVGIG (reference sequence). Trimming took 2 bases from V and 7 from J, leaving 3 bases between them. CDR3 size: 10 residues. Clones were sequenced by immunoSEQ multiplex PCR, and TCRdb holds only the in-frame ones, with some missing. The table records about 400,000 clones, approximately 90% of them present only once. Sequenced input: PBMCs or T cells enriched from blood (not recorded which). V is TRBV30 and J is TRBJ2-1; no reliable D call. This TCR derives from a woman between 18 and 29 years old with acute COVID-19. The CDR3 DNA sequence: TGTGCCTGGAGTCGGAATGAGCAGTTCTTC. This sequence encodes CAWSRNEQFF. Complete variable domain (other parts from reference TRBV30 and TRBJ2-1): SQTIHQWPATLVQPVGSPLSLECTVEGTSNPNLYWYRQAAGRGLQLLFYSVGIGQISSEVPQNLSASRPQDRQFILSSKKLLLSDSGFYLCAWSRNEQFFGPGTRLTVL.